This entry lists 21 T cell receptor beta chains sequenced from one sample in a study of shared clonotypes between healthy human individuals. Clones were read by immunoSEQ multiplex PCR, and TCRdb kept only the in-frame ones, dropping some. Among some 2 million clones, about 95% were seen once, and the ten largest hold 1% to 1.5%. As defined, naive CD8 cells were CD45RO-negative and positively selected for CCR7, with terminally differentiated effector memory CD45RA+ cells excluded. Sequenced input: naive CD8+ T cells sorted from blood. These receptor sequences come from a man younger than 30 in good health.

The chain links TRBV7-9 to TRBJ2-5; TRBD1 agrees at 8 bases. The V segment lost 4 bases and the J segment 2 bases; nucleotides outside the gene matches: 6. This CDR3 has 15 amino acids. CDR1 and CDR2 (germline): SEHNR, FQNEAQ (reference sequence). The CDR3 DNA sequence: TGTGCCAGCAGCTCGGGACAGGCGTTACAAGAGACCCAGTACTTC. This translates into CASSSGQALQETQYF.

The CDR3 region is CASSEGQAAAYEQYF. The DNA of the CDR3 is TGTGCCAGCAGTGAGGGACAGGCGGCCGCCTACGAGCAGTACTTC. The rearrangement uses TRBV6-1 and TRBJ2-7; 8 bases map to TRBD1. V dropped 3 bases and J dropped 2; count of bases not matched to a gene: 6. The CDR3 is 15 residues long. Per germline, CDR1 MNHNS and CDR2 SASEGT.

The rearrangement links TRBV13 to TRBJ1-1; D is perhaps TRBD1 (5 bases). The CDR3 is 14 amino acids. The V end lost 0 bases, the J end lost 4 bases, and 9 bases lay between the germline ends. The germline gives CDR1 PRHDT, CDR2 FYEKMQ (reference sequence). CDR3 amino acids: CASSLGSGPTEAFF. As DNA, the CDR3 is TGTGCCAGCAGCTTAGGATCGGGGCCCACTGAAGCTTTCTTT.

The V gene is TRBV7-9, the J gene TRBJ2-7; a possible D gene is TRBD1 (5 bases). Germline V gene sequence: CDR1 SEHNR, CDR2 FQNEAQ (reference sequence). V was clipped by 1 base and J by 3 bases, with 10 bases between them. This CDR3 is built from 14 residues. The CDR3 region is CASSLEGHYYEQYF. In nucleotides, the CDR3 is TGTGCCAGCAGCTTAGAAGGACACTACTACGAGCAGTACTTC.

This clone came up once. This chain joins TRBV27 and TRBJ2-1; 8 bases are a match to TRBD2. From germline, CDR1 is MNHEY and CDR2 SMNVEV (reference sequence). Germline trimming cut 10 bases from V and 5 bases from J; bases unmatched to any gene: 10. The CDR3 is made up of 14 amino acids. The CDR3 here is CANPTSGGDNEQFF. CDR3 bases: TGTGCCAACCCCACTAGCGGAGGTGACAATGAGCAGTTCTTC.

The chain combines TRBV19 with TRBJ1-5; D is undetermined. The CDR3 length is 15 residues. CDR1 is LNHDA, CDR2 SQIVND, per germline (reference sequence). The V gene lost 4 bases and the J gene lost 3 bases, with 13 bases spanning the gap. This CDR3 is CASSNRSGINQPQHF. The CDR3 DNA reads TGTGCCAGTAGTAATAGGAGTGGAATCAATCAGCCCCAGCATTTT.

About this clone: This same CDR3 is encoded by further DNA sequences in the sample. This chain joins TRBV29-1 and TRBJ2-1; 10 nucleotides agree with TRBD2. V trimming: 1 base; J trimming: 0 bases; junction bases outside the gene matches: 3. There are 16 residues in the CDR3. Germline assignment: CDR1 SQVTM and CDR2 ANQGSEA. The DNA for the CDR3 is TGCAGCGTTGAAGGACTAGCGGGTGGCTCCTACAATGAGCAGTTCTTC. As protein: CSVEGLAGGSYNEQFF.

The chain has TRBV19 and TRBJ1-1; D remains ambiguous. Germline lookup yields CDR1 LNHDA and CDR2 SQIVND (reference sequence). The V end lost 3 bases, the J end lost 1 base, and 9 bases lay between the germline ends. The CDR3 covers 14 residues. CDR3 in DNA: TGTGCCAGTAGTATGGGAGGTGGGAACACTGAAGCTTTCTTT. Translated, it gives CASSMGGGNTEAFF.

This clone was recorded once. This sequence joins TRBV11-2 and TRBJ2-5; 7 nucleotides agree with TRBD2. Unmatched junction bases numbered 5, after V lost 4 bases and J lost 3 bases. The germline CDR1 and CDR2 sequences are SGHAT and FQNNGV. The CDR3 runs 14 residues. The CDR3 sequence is CASSWEAGEETQYF. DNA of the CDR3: TGTGCCAGCAGCTGGGAGGCGGGGGAAGAGACCCAGTACTTC.

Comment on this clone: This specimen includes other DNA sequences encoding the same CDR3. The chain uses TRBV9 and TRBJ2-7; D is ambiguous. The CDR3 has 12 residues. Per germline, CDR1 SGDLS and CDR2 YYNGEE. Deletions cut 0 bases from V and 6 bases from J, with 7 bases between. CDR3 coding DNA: TGTGCCAGCAGCGTAGCAGATGGCGAGCAGTACTTC. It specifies CASSVADGEQYF.

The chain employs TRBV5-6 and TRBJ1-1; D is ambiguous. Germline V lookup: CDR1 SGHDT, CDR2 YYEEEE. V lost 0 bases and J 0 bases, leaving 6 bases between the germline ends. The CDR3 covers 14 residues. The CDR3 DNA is TGTGCCAGCAGCTTGGTCACAATGAACACTGAAGCTTTCTTT. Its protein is CASSLVTMNTEAFF.

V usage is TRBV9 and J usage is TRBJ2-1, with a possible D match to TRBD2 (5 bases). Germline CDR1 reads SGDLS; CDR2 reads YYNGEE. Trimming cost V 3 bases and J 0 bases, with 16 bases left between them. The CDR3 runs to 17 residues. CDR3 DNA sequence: TGTGCCAGCAGCGACCTAGTAGCGCGGAGCTCCTACAATGAGCAGTTCTTC. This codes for CASSDLVARSSYNEQFF.

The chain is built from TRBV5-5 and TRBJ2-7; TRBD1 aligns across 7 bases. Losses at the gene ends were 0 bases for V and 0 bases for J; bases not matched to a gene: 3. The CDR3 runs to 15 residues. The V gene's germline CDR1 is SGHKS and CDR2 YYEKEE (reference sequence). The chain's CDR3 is CASSLEGTVSYEQYF. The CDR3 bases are TGTGCCAGCAGCTTGGAGGGGACAGTCTCCTACGAGCAGTACTTC.

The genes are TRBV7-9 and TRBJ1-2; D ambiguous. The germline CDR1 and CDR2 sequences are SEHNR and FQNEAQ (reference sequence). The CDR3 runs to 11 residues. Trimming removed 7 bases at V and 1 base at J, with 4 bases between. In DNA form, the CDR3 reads TGTGCCAGCACCCATAACTATGGCTACACCTTC. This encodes CASTHNYGYTF.

This CDR3 reads CASSESAGAREQYF. The DNA for the CDR3 is TGTGCCAGCAGCGAATCAGCGGGAGCTCGCGAGCAGTACTTC. The genes are TRBV7-9 and TRBJ2-7; the match to TRBD2 covers 8 bases. This CDR3 has 14 amino acids. Germline V lookup: CDR1 SEHNR, CDR2 FQNEAQ (reference sequence). The V segment lost 5 bases and the J segment 6 bases; nucleotides outside the gene matches: 9.

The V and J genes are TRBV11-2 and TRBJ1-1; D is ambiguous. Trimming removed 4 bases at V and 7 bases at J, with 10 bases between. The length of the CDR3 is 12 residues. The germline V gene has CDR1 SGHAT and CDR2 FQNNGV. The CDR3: CASSSSRDEAFF. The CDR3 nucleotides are TGTGCCAGCAGCTCTTCGCGGGATGAAGCTTTCTTT. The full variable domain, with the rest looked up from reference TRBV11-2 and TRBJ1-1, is EAGVAQSPRYKIIEKRQSVAFWCNPISGHATLYWYQQILGQGPKLLIQFQNNGVVDDSQLPKDRFSAERLKGVDSTLKIQPAKLEDSAVYLCASSSSRDEAFFGQGTRLTVV.

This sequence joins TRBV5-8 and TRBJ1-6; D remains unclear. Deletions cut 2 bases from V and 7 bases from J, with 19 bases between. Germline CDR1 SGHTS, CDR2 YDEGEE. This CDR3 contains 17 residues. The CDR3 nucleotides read TGTGCCAGCAGCTTTTACCTTATAATATGGAGGAATTCACCCCTCCACTTT. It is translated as CASSFYLIIWRNSPLHF.

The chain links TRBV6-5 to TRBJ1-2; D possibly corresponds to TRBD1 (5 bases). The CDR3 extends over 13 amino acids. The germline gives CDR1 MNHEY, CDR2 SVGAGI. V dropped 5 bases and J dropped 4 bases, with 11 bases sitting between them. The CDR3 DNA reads TGTGCCAGCAGTCCCGGGGGGACCTATGGCTACACCTTC. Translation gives CASSPGGTYGYTF.

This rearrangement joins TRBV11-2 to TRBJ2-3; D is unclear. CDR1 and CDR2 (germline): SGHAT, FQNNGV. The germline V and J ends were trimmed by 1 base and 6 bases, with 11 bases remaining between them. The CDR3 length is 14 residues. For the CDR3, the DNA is TGTGCCAGCAGCTTAGCCCTATTCAAGGATACGCAGTATTTT. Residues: CASSLALFKDTQYF.

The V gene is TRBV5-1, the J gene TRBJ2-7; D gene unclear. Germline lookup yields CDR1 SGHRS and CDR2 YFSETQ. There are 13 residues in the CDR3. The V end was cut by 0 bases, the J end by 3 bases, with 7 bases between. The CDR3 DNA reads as TGCGCCAGCAGCTTGGGCGGCTACTACGAGCAGTACTTC. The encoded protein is CASSLGGYYEQYF.

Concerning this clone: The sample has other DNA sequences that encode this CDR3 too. The CDR3 reads CASSLAGSSYNEQFF. The CDR3 DNA is TGTGCCAGCAGCTTGGCTGGAAGCTCCTACAATGAGCAGTTCTTC. The V and J genes are TRBV5-6 and TRBJ2-1; D uncertain. The length of the CDR3 is 15 residues. Germline V gives CDR1 SGHDT, CDR2 YYEEEE. Deletions cut 0 bases from V and 0 bases from J, with 7 bases between.